The 10 T cell receptor beta chains below were found in one sample sequenced in a study of cytomegalovirus exposure and HLA in healthy donors. The PCR ran on 60 Vbeta and 13 Jbeta primers. Here immunoSEQ multiplex PCR was the method, and the copy in TCRdb shows in-frame clones only, minus some. The profile shows about 130,000 clones, roughly 80% of them singletons. Material: PBMCs. The receptors were sampled from a woman between 35 and 50 years old in good health and CMV-seronegative.

This chain connects TRBV7-8 to TRBJ2-5; 7 bases line up with TRBD2. The V gene's germline CDR1 is SGHVS and CDR2 FQNEAQ. The CDR3 loop spans 15 amino acids. Trimming removed 2 bases from V and 2 bases from J; junction bases left unmatched: 5. CDR3 in amino acids: CASSLRGDRQETQYF. CDR3 nucleotide sequence: TGTGCCAGCAGCTTACGGGGGGATAGGCAAGAGACCCAGTACTTC.

The chain joins TRBV28 to TRBJ1-6; D is possibly TRBD1 (6 bases). The length of the CDR3 is 15 residues. CDR1 MDHEN and CDR2 SYDVKM come from the germline V gene. Trimming shortened V by 6 bases and J by 13 bases, and 22 bases separated the two germline ends. DNA for the CDR3: TGTGCCAGCAGGTGGGGCCCACAGGGAACTTCCCCCCTCCACTTT. Its translation: CASRWGPQGTSPLHF.

This chain connects TRBV5-1 to TRBJ2-1; D might be TRBD2 (6 bases). The CDR3 loop spans 15 amino acids. Trimming removed 0 bases at V and 4 bases at J, with 11 bases between. Germline V gives CDR1 SGHRS, CDR2 YFSETQ. CDR3 region: CASSLGGTGYNEQFF. CDR3 DNA: TGCGCCAGCAGCTTGGGCGGGACCGGATACAATGAGCAGTTCTTC.

This clone was found once. J is TRBJ1-6 and V is TRBV2; possible D gene TRBD1, 5 bases. This CDR3 spans 13 amino acids. Trimming took 2 bases from V and 14 from J, leaving 13 bases between them. Germline V gene sequence: CDR1 SNHLY, CDR2 FYNNEI. This chain's CDR3 is CASSESPRGSLHF. CDR3 nucleotides: TGTGCCAGCAGTGAATCCCCTCGGGGGTCCCTCCACTTT. The full variable domain, rest sourced from reference TRBV2 and TRBJ1-6, is EPEVTQTPSHQVTQMGQEVILRCVPISNHLYFYWYRQILGQKVEFLVSFYNNEISEKSEIFDDQFSVERPDGSNFTLKIRSTKLEDSAMYFCASSESPRGSLHFGNGTRLTVT.

V usage is TRBV5-1 and J usage is TRBJ2-7; D perhaps matches TRBD2 (6 bases). Germline values: CDR1 SGHRS, CDR2 YFSETQ. V was cut by 4 bases and J by 0 bases, with 14 bases left in between. This CDR3 is 15 amino acids long. CDR3 region: CASSPRGGSSYEQYF. CDR3 nucleotide sequence: TGCGCCAGCAGCCCAAGGGGAGGAAGCTCCTACGAGCAGTACTTC.

Only one count was recorded for this clone. The chain has TRBV29-1 and TRBJ2-7; 11 nucleotides agree with TRBD2. CDR3 length equals 14 residues. V trimming: 3 bases; J trimming: 9 bases; junction bases outside the gene matches: 10. Germline V CDR1 and CDR2: SQVTM, ANQGSEA. In nucleotides, the CDR3 is TGCAGCGTTGAGGGGCTAGCGGGAGGTCTTGGGCAGTACTTC. Its protein is CSVEGLAGGLGQYF.

This clone was detected only once. V and J are TRBV7-2 and TRBJ2-3, with D possibly TRBD2 on 6 matching bases. V shed 5 bases and J shed 7 bases, with 13 bases lying between them. Germline lookup yields CDR1 SGHTA and CDR2 FQGNSA. The CDR3 is made up of 13 amino acids. CDR3 sequence: CASSQGLHNTQYF. In DNA, the CDR3 is TGTGCCAGCAGCCAGGGACTCCACAATACGCAGTATTTT. Complete variable domain (other parts from reference TRBV7-2 and TRBJ2-3): GAGVSQSPSNKVTEKGKDVELRCDPISGHTALYWYRQSLGQGLEFLIYFQGNSAPDKSGLPSDRFSAERTGGSVSTLTIQRTQQEDSAVYLCASSQGLHNTQYFGPGTRLTVL.

The chain couples TRBV23-1 to TRBJ1-1; tentative D call: TRBD1 (5 bases). TRBV23-1 is given ORF status, its function remaining uncertain. The CDR3 sequence is 15 residues long. V lost 0 bases and J 10 bases, leaving 18 bases between the germline ends. CDR3 residues: CASSQSARAPFGAFF. The CDR3 DNA reads as TGCGCCAGCAGTCAATCAGCCAGGGCCCCCTTCGGAGCTTTCTTT.

The chain is built from TRBV5-6 and TRBJ2-1; weak D call: TRBD2 (5 bases). V lost 2 bases and J lost 11, with 11 bases in between. This CDR3 has 12 amino acids. Germline V gene lookup returns CDR1 SGHDT and CDR2 YYEEEE. The CDR3 sequence is CASSLEGIKQFF. As DNA, the CDR3 is TGTGCCAGCAGCTTAGAGGGTATTAAGCAGTTCTTC.

The chain has TRBV4-3 and TRBJ2-7; TRBD1 might be the D (6 bases). V was trimmed by 6 bases and J by 2 bases, leaving 29 bases between them. From germline, CDR1 is LGHNA and CDR2 YSLEER. CDR3 length: 19 amino acids. CDR3 nucleotide sequence: TGCGCCAGCAGTGGGCGGAAGACAGGCGACAACCACAATGCCTACGAGCAGTACTTC. Translated, it gives CASSGRKTGDNHNAYEQYF.